Presented here are 20 T cell receptor beta chains from one specimen sequenced in a study of blood T cell repertoires in COVID-19. Method: immunoSEQ multiplex PCR; TCRdb's copy keeps in-frame clones and lacks some. The sample holds tens of thousands of clones, more than 75% seen once. The source material was peripheral blood. These receptors came from a man in his sixties or seventies with active or convalescent COVID-19.

The genes are TRBV7-3 and TRBJ2-3, with a tentative D call TRBD2 (5 bases). The CDR3 totals 17 residues. V was clipped by 2 bases and J by 1 base, with 16 bases between them. From germline, CDR1 is SGHTA and CDR2 FQGTGA. The CDR3 DNA follows: TGTGCCAGCAGCTTAGGGGTTCGGTTGGAGGGCACAGATACGCAGTATTTT. It codes for CASSLGVRLEGTDTQYF.

This rearrangement joins TRBV28 to TRBJ1-1; maybe TRBD1 (5 bases). The ends were cut back, 1 base at V and 5 bases at J, with 14 bases in the middle. Per the germline V gene, CDR1 is MDHEN and CDR2 is SYDVKM. The CDR3 is made up of 15 amino acids. This chain's CDR3 is CASSLSVAGKTEAFF. In DNA, the CDR3 is TGTGCCAGCAGTTTATCGGTGGCAGGGAAGACTGAAGCTTTCTTT.

With respect to this clone: This CDR3 is missing its conserved last phenylalanine or tryptophan, likely due to a read error. The DNA is left out, because the CDR3 cannot be placed on it with certainty; the CDR3 is given as TCRdb lists it. The chain joins TRBV2 to TRBJ1-4; no check of the table's D call, TRBD1, against the DNA was made. Germline CDR1 reads SNHLY; CDR2 reads FYNNEI. Counting both end residues, the CDR3 totals 13 amino acids. CDR3 region: CASSEALKTRLGL.

The gene calls are TRBV18 and TRBJ1-5; 9 bases line up with TRBD1. CDR3 length: 16 amino acids. The trim removed 2 bases at V and 1 base at J, leaving 3 bases unmatched. Germline CDR1 reads KGHSH; CDR2 reads LQKENI. The CDR3 here is CASSPGQGYSNQPQHF. In DNA form, the CDR3 reads TGTGCCAGCTCACCAGGACAGGGGTACAGCAATCAGCCCCAGCATTTT.

A word on this clone: One end of the junction fails to match germline, which may point to a read error. The chain links TRBV2 to TRBJ2-5; TRBD2 agrees at 16 bases. Germline CDR1 and CDR2: SNHLY and FYNNEI. The CDR3 is made up of 14 amino acids. The CDR3 DNA is TGTGCCAGCAGGGAAGGGACTAGCGGGAGGGCCGTGTACTTC. Its translation is CASREGTSGRAVYF.

The V and J genes are TRBV27 and TRBJ1-1; TRBD1 matches 8 bases. Germline V gene data show CDR1 as MNHEY and CDR2 as SMNVEV (reference sequence). J lost 4 bases, V lost 5 bases, and 6 bases had no gene match. The CDR3 runs 14 residues. The CDR3 DNA reads TGTGCCAGCAGTATAAGGACAGGGTTCACTGAAGCTTTCTTT. Translation gives CASSIRTGFTEAFF.

The CDR3 sequence is CASSIDPGFYNEQFF. The CDR3 bases are TGTGCCAGTAGTATAGACCCCGGGTTTTACAATGAGCAGTTCTTC. V is TRBV19 and J is TRBJ2-1; no firm D call. V lost 0 bases and J 4 bases, leaving 10 bases between the germline ends. CDR1 is LNHDA, CDR2 SQIVND, per germline (reference sequence). The CDR3 spans 15 residues.

This sequence joins TRBV7-3 and TRBJ2-1; 7 bases agree with TRBD2. The CDR3 has 14 residues. The germline CDR1 and CDR2 sequences are SGHTA and FQGTGA. V shed 3 bases, J shed 6 bases, and the junction held 5 bases outside the gene matches. The CDR3 loop is CASSLPGGRNEQFF. CDR3 coding DNA: TGTGCCAGCAGCTTGCCGGGAGGACGCAATGAGCAGTTCTTC.

The chain has TRBV7-3 and TRBJ2-7, with a tentative D call TRBD1 (8 bases). The CDR3 length is 16 residues. CDR1 and CDR2 from the germline V gene are SGHTA and FQGTGA. V dropped 2 bases and J dropped 3 bases, with 17 bases sitting between them. The CDR3: CASSLGKTGEGYEQYF. The CDR3 DNA follows: TGTGCCAGCAGCTTAGGCAAGACAGGGGAGGGCTACGAGCAGTACTTC.

The chain recombines TRBV19 with TRBJ2-2, with D tentatively TRBD2 (6 bases). Germline CDR1 reads LNHDA; CDR2 reads SQIVND (reference sequence). The V and J ends lost 11 bases and 7 bases respectively, with 23 bases between them. The CDR3 runs to 15 residues. CDR3 DNA sequence: TGTGCCTCAAACCAAGTCAGGACTAACCTCGGGGAGCTGTTTTTT. Translated, it gives CASNQVRTNLGELFF.

The chain uses TRBV5-1 and TRBJ2-3; 9 bases fit TRBD2. Losses at the gene ends were 0 bases for V and 9 bases for J; bases not matched to a gene: 5. In germline, CDR1 is SGHRS, CDR2 YFSETQ. The CDR3 has 14 residues. CDR3 sequence: CASSLDLAGKTQYF. In DNA form, the CDR3 reads TGCGCCAGCAGCTTGGATCTAGCGGGAAAGACGCAGTATTTT.

The V gene is TRBV6-5, the J gene TRBJ1-1; possibly TRBD1 for D (5 bases). Germline lookup yields CDR1 MNHEY and CDR2 SVGAGI. V was cut by 6 bases and J by 2 bases, with 10 bases left in between. The CDR3 is 13 residues long. The CDR3, as DNA: TGTGCCAGCAGCACGACAGTTAACACTGAAGCTTTCTTT. Protein: CASSTTVNTEAFF.

CDR3 sequence reads: CASSRTGGADTQYF. The DNA for the CDR3 is TGTGCCAGCAGCCGGACAGGGGGGGCCGATACGCAGTATTTT. The chain is built from TRBV14 and TRBJ2-3; 10 bases are a match to TRBD1. The V gene end was trimmed by 4 bases and the J gene end by 6 bases; junction bases not matched to a gene: 4. Germline V lookup: CDR1 SGHDN, CDR2 FVKESK. CDR3 length: 14 amino acids.

This chain connects TRBV6-4 to TRBJ2-1; TRBD1 agrees at 8 bases. The CDR3 has 12 residues. Germline CDR1 and CDR2: MRHNA and SNTAGT. The J segment lost 8 bases and the V segment lost 4 bases, leaving 1 base of the junction unmatched. The chain's CDR3 is CASSGTGYEQFF. The CDR3 DNA sequence: TGTGCCAGCAGTGGGACAGGGTATGAGCAGTTCTTC.

V gene TRBV6-6 combines with J gene TRBJ2-7; D might be TRBD1 (6 bases). The CDR3 has 12 amino acids. Trimming took off 10 bases at V and 5 bases at J, with 15 bases between the two ends. Germline CDR1 reads MNHNY; CDR2 reads SVGAGI (reference sequence). For the CDR3, the DNA is TGTGCCATCGGGCAGGGGCCAAACGAGCAGTACTTC. It translates to CAIGQGPNEQYF.

The J gene is TRBJ1-2, the V gene TRBV12-3 or TRBV12-4; 7 bases map to TRBD1. The length of the CDR3 is 13 residues. The ends lost 6 bases at V and 5 bases at J; junction bases unmatched: 6. CDR3 region: CASSLTGLYGYTF. The CDR3 coding sequence is TGTGCCAGCAGCCTGACAGGGTTGTATGGCTACACCTTC.

The genes are TRBV6-6 and TRBJ1-6, with TRBD1 matching over 7 bases. With 5 bases clipped from V and 5 bases from J, the junction kept 9 bases outside the gene matches. CDR1 and CDR2 (germline): MNHNY, SVGAGI (reference sequence). This CDR3 has 16 residues. Here the CDR3 reads CASSTSGTANNSPLHF. DNA for the CDR3: TGTGCCAGCAGTACCTCGGGGACAGCCAATAATTCACCCCTCCACTTT.

The V call is TRBV9, the J call TRBJ2-5; 7 nucleotides line up with TRBD2. This CDR3 contains 16 residues. Germline CDR1 SGDLS, CDR2 YYNGEE. J lost 5 bases, V lost 4 bases, and 14 bases had no gene match. Written as DNA, the CDR3 is TGTGCCAGCAGCATGAGAGGGGAGGGGCATCTTGAGACCCAGTACTTC. It encodes CASSMRGEGHLETQYF.

The V and J genes are TRBV14 and TRBJ1-2; D remains ambiguous. From germline, CDR1 is SGHDN and CDR2 FVKESK. V dropped 0 bases and J dropped 12 bases, with 17 bases sitting between them. This CDR3 contains 14 residues. In nucleotides, the CDR3 is TGTGCCAGCAGCCAAGACTATTCGGCAGGACTGCACACCTTC. Translated, it gives CASSQDYSAGLHTF.

The rearrangement joins TRBV10-3 to TRBJ2-3; D may be TRBD2 (6 bases). This CDR3 has 12 residues. CDR1 is ENHRY, CDR2 SYGVKD, per germline. Trimming took 11 bases from V and 2 from J, leaving 11 bases between them. In DNA form, the CDR3 reads TGTGCCTCCGAGGGACTCACAGATACGCAGTATTTT. Translated: CASEGLTDTQYF.